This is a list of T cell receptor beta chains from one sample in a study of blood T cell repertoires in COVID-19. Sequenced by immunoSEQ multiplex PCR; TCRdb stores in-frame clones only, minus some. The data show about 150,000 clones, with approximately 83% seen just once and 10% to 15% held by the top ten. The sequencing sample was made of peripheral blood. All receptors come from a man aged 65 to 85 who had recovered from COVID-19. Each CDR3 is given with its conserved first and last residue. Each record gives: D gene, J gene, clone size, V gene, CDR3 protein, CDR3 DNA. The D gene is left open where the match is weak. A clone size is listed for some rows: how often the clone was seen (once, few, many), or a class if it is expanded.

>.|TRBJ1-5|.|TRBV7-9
CASGDSNNQPQHF
TGTGCCAGCGGAGACAGCAACAATCAGCCCCAGCATTTT
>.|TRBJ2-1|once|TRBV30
CAWSGLGGGISYNEQFF
TGTGCCTGGAGTGGACTGGGCGGCGGGATTTCCTACAATGAGCAGTTCTTC
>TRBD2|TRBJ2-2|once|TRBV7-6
CASSFGTVAGTGELFF
TGTGCCAGCAGCTTTGGGACTGTAGCGGGCACCGGGGAGCTGTTTTTT
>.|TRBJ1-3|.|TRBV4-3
CASSQEAGLAGNTIYF
TGCGCCAGCAGCCAGGAAGCGGGACTCGCTGGAAACACCATATATTTT
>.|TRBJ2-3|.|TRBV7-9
CASSPSTSTDTQYF
TGTGCCAGCAGCCCTTCGACATCCACAGATACGCAGTATTTT
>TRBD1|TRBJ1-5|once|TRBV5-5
CASSLMDRGNQPQHF
TGTGCCAGCAGCTTGATGGACAGGGGGAATCAGCCCCAGCATTTT
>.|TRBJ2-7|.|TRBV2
CASSEASFIGEQYF
TGTGCCAGCAGTGAGGCTAGCTTTATAGGGGAGCAGTACTTC
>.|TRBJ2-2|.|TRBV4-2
CASSQDTAGLTGELFF
TGTGCCAGCAGCCAAGATACGGCAGGGCTGACCGGGGAGCTGTTTTTT
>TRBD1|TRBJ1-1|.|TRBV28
CASRTGQGSTEAFF
TGTGCCAGCAGAACCGGACAGGGAAGCACTGAAGCTTTCTTT
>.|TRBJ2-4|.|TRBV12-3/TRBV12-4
CAIRDGAKNIQYF
TGTGCCATCCGAGATGGAGCCAAAAACATTCAGTACTTC
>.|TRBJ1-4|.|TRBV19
CASSSTGNEKLFF
TGTGCCAGTAGCTCAACGGGGAATGAAAAACTGTTTTTT
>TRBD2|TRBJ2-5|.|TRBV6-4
CASSDWEGPGPETQYF
TGTGCCAGCAGTGACTGGGAGGGACCCGGGCCAGAGACCCAGTACTTC
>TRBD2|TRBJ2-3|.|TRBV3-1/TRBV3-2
CASTAGGLAGETQYF
TGTGCCAGCACGGCGGGGGGACTAGCGGGAGAGACGCAGTATTTT
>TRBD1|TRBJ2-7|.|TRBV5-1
CASSRPGQGAEEQYF
TGCGCCAGCAGCCGACCGGGACAGGGGGCGGAGGAGCAGTACTTC
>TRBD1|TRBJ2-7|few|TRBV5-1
CASNSGQRGEQYF
TGCGCCAGCAACTCGGGACAGAGAGGCGAGCAGTACTTC
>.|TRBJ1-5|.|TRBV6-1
CASSEARPAVVQPQHF
TGTGCCAGCAGTGAGGCACGACCCGCGGTCGTGCAGCCCCAGCATTTT
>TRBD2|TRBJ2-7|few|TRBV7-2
CASSWASGINYEQYF
TGTGCCAGCAGCTGGGCTAGCGGGATCAACTACGAGCAGTACTTC